One and the same sample provided the 29 T cell receptor beta chains below, sequenced in a study of blood T cell repertoires in COVID-19. Clones were read by immunoSEQ multiplex PCR, and TCRdb kept only the in-frame ones, dropping some. The table includes 200,000 to 250,000 clones, around 83% detected once. The sample taken for sequencing was peripheral blood. Source of these receptors: a woman in her forties or fifties with COVID-19, enrolled during active disease.

The chain uses TRBV4-3 and TRBJ2-7; 15 nucleotides agree with TRBD2. In germline, CDR1 is LGHNA, CDR2 YSLEER. The CDR3 loop spans 17 amino acids. The J segment lost 2 bases and the V segment lost 2 bases, leaving 4 bases of the junction unmatched. The CDR3 loop is CASSQPWTSGGAYEQYF. The CDR3 region has the DNA TGCGCCAGCAGCCAACCTTGGACTAGCGGGGGGGCCTACGAGCAGTACTTC.

This clone appeared once. V and J are TRBV4-2 and TRBJ1-6, with D unclear. Germline V gives CDR1 LGHNA, CDR2 YNFKEQ. The V gene lost 0 bases and the J gene lost 10 bases, with 13 bases spanning the gap. CDR3 length: 15 amino acids. As DNA, the CDR3 is TGTGCCAGCAGCCAAGATCCCCCAGGAGGGTCACCCCTCCACTTT. Translation: CASSQDPPGGSPLHF.

The V call is TRBV5-1, the J call TRBJ2-4; 7 nucleotides align to TRBD1. The length of the CDR3 is 15 residues. Germline CDR1 is SGHRS and CDR2 is YFSETQ. The V gene end was trimmed by 4 bases and the J gene end by 4 bases; junction bases not matched to a gene: 8. DNA of the CDR3: TGCGCCAGCAGCACCGACCCGGGACAGAAAAACATTCAGTACTTC. This gives the protein CASSTDPGQKNIQYF.

This clone was picked up one time. The rearrangement joins TRBV10-3 to TRBJ1-1; the match to TRBD1 covers 9 bases. J gave up 12 bases and V 8 bases, and 10 bases lay outside the gene matches. Germline-derived CDR1 and CDR2 are ENHRY and SYGVKD. CDR3 length equals 12 residues. The CDR3 sequence: CAIGSGTGFSFF. CDR3 nucleotides: TGTGCCATCGGCAGCGGGACAGGGTTCTCTTTCTTT.

This chain links TRBV5-4 with TRBJ2-1; 11 bases map to TRBD1. J was trimmed by 8 bases and V by 0 bases; bases with no gene match: 7. The CDR3 is 16 amino acids. CDR1 is SGHNT, CDR2 YYREEE, per germline (reference sequence). This chain's CDR3 is CASSLAAGTGGHEQFF. Here the CDR3 DNA reads TGTGCCAGCAGCTTGGCAGCCGGGACAGGGGGGCATGAGCAGTTCTTC. The variable domain in full, with the rest retrieved from reference TRBV5-4 and TRBJ2-1, is ETGVTQSPTHLIKTRGQQVTLRCSSQSGHNTVSWYQQALGQGPQFIFQYYREEENGRGNFPPRFSGLQFPNYSSELNVNALELDDSALYLCASSLAAGTGGHEQFFGPGTRLTVL.

This clone was seen many times. Other DNA sequences in this sample translate to the same CDR3. The chain recombines TRBV5-1 with TRBJ1-2; D perhaps matches TRBD1 (6 bases). Germline lookup yields CDR1 SGHRS and CDR2 YFSETQ. Trimming left V 4 bases short and J 3 bases short, with 16 bases between. The CDR3 length is 15 residues. As DNA, the CDR3 is TGCGCCAGCAGCCCGGTCGGGGGGCGCGACTATGGCTACACCTTC. Protein product: CASSPVGGRDYGYTF.

The chain recombines TRBV28 with TRBJ2-7; a possible D gene is TRBD1 (5 bases). Between the trimmed V and J ends, which lost 6 bases and 3 bases, there was a span of 12 bases. Germline CDR1 reads MDHEN; CDR2 reads SYDVKM. CDR3 length: 13 residues. For the CDR3, the DNA is TGTGCCAGCAGCTCAATTGACAGCTACGAGCAGTACGTC. The encoded protein is CASSSIDSYEQYV.

This clone was recorded only once. The chain has TRBV28 and TRBJ2-7, with TRBD1 identical over 7 bases. The CDR3 has 13 residues. Per the germline V gene, CDR1 is MDHEN and CDR2 is SYDVKM. Trimming removed 6 bases from V and 4 bases from J; junction bases left unmatched: 6. CDR3 protein: CASSPDRLYEQYF. CDR3 DNA: TGTGCCAGCAGCCCGGACAGGCTTTACGAGCAGTACTTC.

The chain employs TRBV6-5 and TRBJ1-2, with D unresolved. With 6 bases removed from V and 2 bases from J, the gap between germline ends came to 16 bases. Germline V gene lookup returns CDR1 MNHEY and CDR2 SVGAGI. This CDR3 has 15 amino acids. Written as DNA, the CDR3 is TGTGCCAGCAGCCTACGGGAGGGTGGGAACTATGGCTACACCTTC. Translating it yields CASSLREGGNYGYTF.

The chain is built from TRBV6-5 and TRBJ2-4; the D gene is possibly TRBD1 (6 bases). Trimming stripped 7 bases from V and 1 base from J, with 11 bases between. The germline V gene has CDR1 MNHEY and CDR2 SVGAGI. CDR3 length: 14 amino acids. The CDR3 coding sequence is TGTGCCAGCACTCCTACAGGGGCCAAAAACATTCAGTACTTC. Translated, it gives CASTPTGAKNIQYF.

V and J are TRBV6-6 and TRBJ2-7; TRBD1 aligns across 8 bases. V was clipped by 6 bases and J by 3 bases; unmatched bases: 10. CDR3 length: 15 amino acids. Looked up from germline, CDR1 is MNHNY and CDR2 is SVGAGI (reference sequence). CDR3 sequence: CASSRPRGQRYEQYF. CDR3 nucleotide sequence: TGTGCCAGCAGCCGCCCCAGGGGGCAGCGCTACGAGCAGTACTTC.

V and J are TRBV12-3 or TRBV12-4 and TRBJ2-2; D is unresolved. The CDR3 loop spans 11 amino acids. The V end was cut by 3 bases, the J end by 10 bases, with 6 bases between. CDR3 sequence reads: CASSFSEELFF. The CDR3, as DNA: TGTGCCAGCAGTTTCTCAGAGGAGCTGTTTTTT.

The chain recombines TRBV24-1 with TRBJ2-6; a weak D match, TRBD1 (6 bases). The CDR3 spans 16 residues. Germline assignment: CDR1 KGHDR and CDR2 SFDVKD. Between the trimmed V and J ends, which lost 8 bases and 0 bases, there was a span of 13 bases. The CDR3 sequence: CATMGTWPSGANVLTF. The DNA of the CDR3 is TGTGCCACCATGGGGACATGGCCCTCTGGGGCCAACGTCCTGACTTTC.

The chain recombines TRBV28 with TRBJ2-7; D is perhaps TRBD2 (7 bases). Germline values: CDR1 MDHEN, CDR2 SYDVKM. The CDR3 has 14 amino acids. V lost 8 bases, J lost 4 bases, and 18 bases lay in between. CDR3 sequence: CASFSPRGAYEQYF. Here the CDR3 DNA reads TGTGCCAGCTTCTCCCCACGGGGGGCGTACGAGCAGTACTTC.

The gene calls are TRBV5-1 and TRBJ2-2, with D unresolved. CDR3 length: 14 residues. The germline V and J ends were trimmed by 2 bases and 4 bases, with 9 bases remaining between them. CDR1 is SGHRS and CDR2 is YFSETQ in the germline V gene. DNA for the CDR3: TGCGCCAGCAGCTTACAAACCCTCACCGGGGAGCTGTTTTTT. Protein: CASSLQTLTGELFF.

The chain recombines TRBV19 with TRBJ1-6; a possible D gene is TRBD1 (5 bases). Germline CDR1 and CDR2: LNHDA and SQIVND (reference sequence). V lost 7 bases and J 10 bases, leaving 20 bases between the germline ends. CDR3 size: 15 residues. The CDR3 spells CASTSGAGLGSPLHF. DNA for the CDR3: TGTGCCAGTACCTCAGGAGCAGGGCTGGGGTCACCCCTCCACTTT.

This chain joins TRBV19 and TRBJ1-2; D may be TRBD1 (6 bases). CDR1 is LNHDA and CDR2 is SQIVND in the germline V gene (reference sequence). Trimming cost V 1 base and J 4 bases, with 10 bases left between them. There are 14 residues in the CDR3. DNA for the CDR3: TGTGCCAGTAGTATAGTGGAAGGGGGCTATGGCTACACCTTC. Its protein product is CASSIVEGGYGYTF.

The chain combines TRBV19 with TRBJ1-2; 7 bases are a match to TRBD1. The CDR3 has 13 residues. V trimming: 7 bases; J trimming: 8 bases; junction bases outside the gene matches: 10. Germline lookup yields CDR1 LNHDA and CDR2 SQIVND (reference sequence). The CDR3 here is CASTGETGRGYTF. For the CDR3, the DNA is TGTGCCAGTACGGGCGAGACAGGGCGAGGCTACACCTTC.

The V and J genes are TRBV6-1 and TRBJ1-5; D gene unclear. This CDR3 region has 15 residues. V was pared by 1 base and J by 2 bases, with 9 bases between. In germline, CDR1 is MNHNS, CDR2 SASEGT. In DNA form, the CDR3 reads TGTGCCAGCAGTGAAGGTAGTAGCGGCAATCAGCCCCAGCATTTT. It translates to CASSEGSSGNQPQHF.

This clone was counted only a few times. The chain is built from TRBV3-1 (or the pseudogene TRBV3-2) and TRBJ2-6; D is unresolved. This CDR3 is 12 amino acids long. Germline CDR1 LGHDT, CDR2 YNNKEL (reference sequence). Trimming shortened V by 4 bases and J by 4 bases, and 2 bases separated the two germline ends. The CDR3 region is CASSPGANVLTF. CDR3 sequence (DNA): TGTGCCAGCAGCCCGGGGGCCAACGTCCTGACTTTC.

The V and J genes are TRBV5-1 and TRBJ1-1, with D perhaps TRBD1 (5 bases). The ends were cut back, 2 bases at V and 4 bases at J, with 9 bases in the middle. The CDR3 totals 13 residues. CDR1 is SGHRS, CDR2 YFSETQ, per germline. CDR3 amino acids: CASSFVTGTEAFF. CDR3 nucleotides: TGCGCCAGCAGCTTTGTAACAGGCACTGAAGCTTTCTTT. Full variable domain (missing parts from reference TRBV5-1 and TRBJ1-1): KAGVTQTPRYLIKTRGQQVTLSCSPISGHRSVSWYQQTPGQGLQFLFEYFSETQRNKGNFPGRFSGRQFSNSRSEMNVSTLELGDSALYLCASSFVTGTEAFFGQGTRLTVV.

J is TRBJ1-1 and V is TRBV6-4, with a tentative D call TRBD1 (6 bases). The CDR3 loop spans 16 amino acids. The germline V gene has CDR1 MRHNA and CDR2 SNTAGT. V lost 0 bases to trimming and J lost 1 base, with 12 bases between them. The DNA of the CDR3 is TGTGCCAGCAGTGACTCGTTTAGAGGGGGGAACACTGAAGCTTTCTTT. This translates into CASSDSFRGGNTEAFF.

V gene TRBV19 combines with J gene TRBJ1-1; TRBD1 is a possible D gene (5 bases). Germline V gene sequence: CDR1 LNHDA, CDR2 SQIVND (reference sequence). V gave up 3 bases and J gave up 2 bases, with 10 bases separating them. The CDR3 covers 14 residues. Here the CDR3 DNA reads TGTGCCAGTAGTATTCGACAGCTAAACACTGAAGCTTTCTTT. This sequence encodes CASSIRQLNTEAFF. Full variable domain (missing parts from reference TRBV19 and TRBJ1-1): DGGITQSPKYLFRKEGQNVTLSCEQNLNHDAMYWYRQDPGQGLRLIYYSQIVNDFQKGDIAEGYSVSREKKESFPLTVTSAQKNPTAFYLCASSIRQLNTEAFFGQGTRLTVV.

The table lists this clone with a few counts. The chain carries TRBV19 and TRBJ1-3; unclear D gene. V was trimmed by 3 bases and J by 0 bases, leaving 9 bases between them. The CDR3 runs to 15 residues. CDR1 is LNHDA, CDR2 SQIVND, per germline (reference sequence). The CDR3 sequence is CASSINGDSGNTIYF. CDR3 nucleotides: TGTGCCAGTAGTATCAACGGGGACTCTGGAAACACCATATATTTT. The complete variable domain, with remaining parts taken from reference TRBV19 and TRBJ1-3, reads DGGITQSPKYLFRKEGQNVTLSCEQNLNHDAMYWYRQDPGQGLRLIYYSQIVNDFQKGDIAEGYSVSREKKESFPLTVTSAQKNPTAFYLCASSINGDSGNTIYFGEGSWLTVV.

The table lists this clone with a few counts. The DNA for the CDR3 is TGCGCCAGCAGTGTCGGGACAAGTAAACGAAGCACCGGGGAGCTGTTTTTT. Translation: CASSVGTSKRSTGELFF. The V gene is TRBV10-2, the J gene TRBJ2-2; maybe TRBD1 (6 bases). The germline V gene encodes CDR1 WSHSY and CDR2 SAAADI. V was pared by 4 bases and J by 4 bases, with 19 bases between. The CDR3 length is 17 residues.

This chain uses TRBV4-3 with TRBJ2-7; 7 bases match TRBD1. CDR1 is LGHNA and CDR2 is YSLEER in the germline V gene. V shed 0 bases, J shed 4 bases, and the junction held 15 bases outside the gene matches. The CDR3 spans 18 residues. CDR3 DNA sequence: TGCGCCAGCAGCCAAGATGTTTATAACAGGGGCGGAAAGTACGAGCAGTACTTC. Protein product: CASSQDVYNRGGKYEQYF.

The V and J genes are TRBV2 and TRBJ1-4; tentative D call: TRBD1 (6 bases). The CDR3 has 16 residues. V shed 1 base and J shed 8 bases, with 17 bases lying between them. Per germline, CDR1 SNHLY and CDR2 FYNNEI. The DNA for the CDR3 is TGTGCCAGCAGTGAAGATAGGGCAGGGGAGGGGGAAAAACTGTTTTTT. Amino acids: CASSEDRAGEGEKLFF.

V is TRBV4-1 and J is TRBJ1-2, with 7 positions matching TRBD1. The germline V gene has CDR1 MGHRA and CDR2 YSYEKL. V trimming: 3 bases; J trimming: 5 bases; junction bases outside the gene matches: 15. This CDR3 is 17 amino acids long. CDR3: CASSHGLHGTDLYGYTF. Written as DNA, the CDR3 is TGCGCCAGCAGCCATGGCTTACATGGGACAGACCTTTATGGCTACACCTTC.

This clone is a singleton in its sample. V is TRBV19 and J is TRBJ2-7; D is perhaps TRBD2 (6 bases). CDR3 size: 16 residues. Germline V CDR1 and CDR2: LNHDA, SQIVND (reference sequence). Trimming took off 4 bases at V and 4 bases at J, with 20 bases between the two ends. CDR3: CASSNTLPGASYEQYF. The CDR3 nucleotides are TGTGCCAGTAGTAATACGCTGCCGGGAGCGAGTTACGAGCAGTACTTC.